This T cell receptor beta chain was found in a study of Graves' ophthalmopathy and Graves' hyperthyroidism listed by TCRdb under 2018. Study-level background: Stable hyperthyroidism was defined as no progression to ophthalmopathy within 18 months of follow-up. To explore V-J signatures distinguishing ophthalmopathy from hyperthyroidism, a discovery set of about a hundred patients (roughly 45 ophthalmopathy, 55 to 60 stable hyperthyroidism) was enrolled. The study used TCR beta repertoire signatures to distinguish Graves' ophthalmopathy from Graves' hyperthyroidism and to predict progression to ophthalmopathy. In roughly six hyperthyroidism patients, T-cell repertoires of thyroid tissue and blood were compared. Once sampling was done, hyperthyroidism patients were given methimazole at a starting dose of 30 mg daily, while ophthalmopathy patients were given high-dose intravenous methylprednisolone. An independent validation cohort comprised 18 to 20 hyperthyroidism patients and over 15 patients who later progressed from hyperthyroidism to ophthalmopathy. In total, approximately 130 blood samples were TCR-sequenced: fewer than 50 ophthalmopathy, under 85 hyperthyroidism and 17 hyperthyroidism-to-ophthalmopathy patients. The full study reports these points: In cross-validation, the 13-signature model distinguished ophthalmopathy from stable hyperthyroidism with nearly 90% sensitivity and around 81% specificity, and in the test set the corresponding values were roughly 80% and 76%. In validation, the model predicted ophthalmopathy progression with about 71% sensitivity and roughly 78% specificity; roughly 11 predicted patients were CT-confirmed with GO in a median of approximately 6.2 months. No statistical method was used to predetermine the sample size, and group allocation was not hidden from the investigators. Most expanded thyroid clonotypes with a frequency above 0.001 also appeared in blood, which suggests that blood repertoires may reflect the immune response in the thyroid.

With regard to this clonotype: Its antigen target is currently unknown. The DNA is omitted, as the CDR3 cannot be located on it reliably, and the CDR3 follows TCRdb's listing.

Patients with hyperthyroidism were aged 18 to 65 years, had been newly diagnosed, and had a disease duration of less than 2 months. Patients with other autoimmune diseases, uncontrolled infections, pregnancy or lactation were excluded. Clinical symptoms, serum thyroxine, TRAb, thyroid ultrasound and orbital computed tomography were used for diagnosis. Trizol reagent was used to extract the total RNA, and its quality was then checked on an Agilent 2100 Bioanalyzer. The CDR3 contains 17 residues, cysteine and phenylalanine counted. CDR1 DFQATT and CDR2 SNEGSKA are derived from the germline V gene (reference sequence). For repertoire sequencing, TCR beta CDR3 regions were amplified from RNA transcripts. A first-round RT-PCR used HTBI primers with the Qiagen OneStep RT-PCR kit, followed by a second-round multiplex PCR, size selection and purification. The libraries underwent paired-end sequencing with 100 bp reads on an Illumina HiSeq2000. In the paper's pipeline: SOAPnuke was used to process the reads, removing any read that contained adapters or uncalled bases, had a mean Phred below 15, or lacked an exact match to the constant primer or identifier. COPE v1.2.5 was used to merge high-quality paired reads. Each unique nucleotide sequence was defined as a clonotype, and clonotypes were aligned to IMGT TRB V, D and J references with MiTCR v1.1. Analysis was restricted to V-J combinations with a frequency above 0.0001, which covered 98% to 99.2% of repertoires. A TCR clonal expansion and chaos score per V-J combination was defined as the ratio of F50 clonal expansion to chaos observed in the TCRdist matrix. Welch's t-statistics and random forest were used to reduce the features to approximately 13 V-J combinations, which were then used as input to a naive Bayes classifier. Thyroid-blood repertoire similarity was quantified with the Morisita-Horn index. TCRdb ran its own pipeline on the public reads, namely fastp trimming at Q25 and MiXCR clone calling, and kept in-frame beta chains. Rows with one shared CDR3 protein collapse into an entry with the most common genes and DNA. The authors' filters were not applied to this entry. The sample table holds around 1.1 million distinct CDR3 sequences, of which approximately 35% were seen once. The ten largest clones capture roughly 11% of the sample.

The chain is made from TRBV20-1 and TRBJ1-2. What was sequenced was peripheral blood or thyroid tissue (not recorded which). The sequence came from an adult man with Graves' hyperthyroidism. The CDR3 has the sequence CSAYFCATSVGNYGYTF.